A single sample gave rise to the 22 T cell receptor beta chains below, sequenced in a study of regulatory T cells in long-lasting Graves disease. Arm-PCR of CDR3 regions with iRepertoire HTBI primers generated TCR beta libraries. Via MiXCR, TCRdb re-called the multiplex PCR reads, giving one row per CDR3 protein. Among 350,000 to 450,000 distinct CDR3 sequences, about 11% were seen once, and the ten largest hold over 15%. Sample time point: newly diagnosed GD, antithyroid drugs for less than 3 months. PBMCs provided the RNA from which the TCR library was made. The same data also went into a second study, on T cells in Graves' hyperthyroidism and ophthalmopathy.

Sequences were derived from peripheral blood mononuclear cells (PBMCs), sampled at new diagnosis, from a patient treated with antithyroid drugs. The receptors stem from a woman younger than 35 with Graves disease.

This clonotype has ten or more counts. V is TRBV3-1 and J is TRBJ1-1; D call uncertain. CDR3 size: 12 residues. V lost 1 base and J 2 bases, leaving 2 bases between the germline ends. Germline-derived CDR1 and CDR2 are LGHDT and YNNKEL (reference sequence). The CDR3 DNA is TGTGCCAGCAGCCAAGTCAACACTGAAGCTTTCTTT. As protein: CASSQVNTEAFF.

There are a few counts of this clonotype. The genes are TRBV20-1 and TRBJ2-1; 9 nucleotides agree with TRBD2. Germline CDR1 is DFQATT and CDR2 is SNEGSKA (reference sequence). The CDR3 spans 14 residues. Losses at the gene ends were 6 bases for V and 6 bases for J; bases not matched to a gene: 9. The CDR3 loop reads CSASRGTSINEQFF. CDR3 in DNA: TGCAGTGCGTCCCGGGGGACTAGCATCAATGAGCAGTTCTTC.

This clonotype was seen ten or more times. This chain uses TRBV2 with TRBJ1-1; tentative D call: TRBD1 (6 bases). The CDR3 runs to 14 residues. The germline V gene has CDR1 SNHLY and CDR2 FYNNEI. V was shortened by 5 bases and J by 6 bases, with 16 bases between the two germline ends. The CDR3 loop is CASSFTRTVSEAFF. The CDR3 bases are TGTGCCAGCAGTTTTACGCGGACAGTCTCTGAAGCTTTCTTT.

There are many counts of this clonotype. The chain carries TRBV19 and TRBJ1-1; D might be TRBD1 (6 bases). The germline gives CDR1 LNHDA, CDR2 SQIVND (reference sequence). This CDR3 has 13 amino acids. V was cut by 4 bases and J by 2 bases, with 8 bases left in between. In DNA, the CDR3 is TGTGCCAGTAGTACCGGGGGCAACACTGAAGCTTTCTTT. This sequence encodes CASSTGGNTEAFF.

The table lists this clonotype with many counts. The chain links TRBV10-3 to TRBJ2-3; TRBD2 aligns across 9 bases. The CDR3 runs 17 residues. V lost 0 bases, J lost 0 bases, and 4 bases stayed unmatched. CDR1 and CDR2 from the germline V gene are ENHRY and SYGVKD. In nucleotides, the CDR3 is TGTGCCATCAGTGAGTCTGAGCGGGGGGTTAGCACAGATACGCAGTATTTT. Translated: CAISESERGVSTDTQYF.

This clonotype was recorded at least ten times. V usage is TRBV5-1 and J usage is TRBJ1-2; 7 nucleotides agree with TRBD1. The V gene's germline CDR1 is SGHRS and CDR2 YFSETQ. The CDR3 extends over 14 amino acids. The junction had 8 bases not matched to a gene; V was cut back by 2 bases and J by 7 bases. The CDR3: CASSFPRGTAGYTF. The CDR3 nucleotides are TGCGCCAGCAGCTTCCCCAGGGGGACGGCTGGCTACACCTTC.

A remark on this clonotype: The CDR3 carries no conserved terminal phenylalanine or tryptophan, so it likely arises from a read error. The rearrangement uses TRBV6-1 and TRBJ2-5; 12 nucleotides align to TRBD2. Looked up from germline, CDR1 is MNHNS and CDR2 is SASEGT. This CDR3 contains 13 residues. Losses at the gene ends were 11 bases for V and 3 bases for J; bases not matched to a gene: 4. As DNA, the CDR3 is TGTGCCGGACGACTAGCGGGAGAAGAGACCCAGTACTCC. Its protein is CAGRLAGEETQYS.

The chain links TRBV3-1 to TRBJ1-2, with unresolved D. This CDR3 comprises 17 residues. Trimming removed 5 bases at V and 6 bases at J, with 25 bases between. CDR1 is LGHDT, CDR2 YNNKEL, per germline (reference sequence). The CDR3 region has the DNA TGTGCCAGCAGCTTCGTGGTACTGCGCGGCGGAACTAATGGCTACACCTTC. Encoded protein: CASSFVVLRGGTNGYTF.

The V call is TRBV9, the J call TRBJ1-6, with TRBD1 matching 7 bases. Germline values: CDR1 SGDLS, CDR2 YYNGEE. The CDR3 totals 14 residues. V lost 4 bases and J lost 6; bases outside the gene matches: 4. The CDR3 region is CASSLQGFNSPLHF. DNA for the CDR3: TGTGCCAGCAGCCTACAGGGGTTTAATTCACCCCTCCACTTT.

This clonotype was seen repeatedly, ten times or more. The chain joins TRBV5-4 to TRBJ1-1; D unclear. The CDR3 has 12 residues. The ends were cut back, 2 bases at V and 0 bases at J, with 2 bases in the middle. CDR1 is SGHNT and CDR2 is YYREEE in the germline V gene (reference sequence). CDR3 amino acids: CASSFLNTEAFF. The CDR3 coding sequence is TGTGCCAGCAGCTTCCTGAACACTGAAGCTTTCTTT.

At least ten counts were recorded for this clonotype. The CDR3, as DNA: TGTGCCAGCAGCTTAGATCTCCCCAGGCCTACCTACGAGCAGTACGTC. Protein sequence: CASSLDLPRPTYEQYV. This sequence joins TRBV11-2 and TRBJ2-7; D remains ambiguous. This CDR3 has 16 amino acids. The V end lost 0 bases, the J end lost 2 bases, and 14 bases lay between the germline ends. CDR1 is SGHAT, CDR2 FQNNGV, per germline.

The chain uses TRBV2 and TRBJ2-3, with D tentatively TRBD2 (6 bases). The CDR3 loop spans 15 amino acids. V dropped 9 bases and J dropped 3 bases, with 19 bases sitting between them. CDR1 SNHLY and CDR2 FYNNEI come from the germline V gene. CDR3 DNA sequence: TGTGCCAGAGAAGGAGGGAATAGATCTACAGATACGCAGTATTTT. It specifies CAREGGNRSTDTQYF.

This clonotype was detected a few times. CDR3 nucleotides: TGTGCCAGCAGTTACTCGGTCGTAAGTGAGCAGTTCTTC. It translates to CASSYSVVSEQFF. The rearrangement links TRBV6-2 or TRBV6-3 to TRBJ2-1; D gene uncertain. Germline assignment: CDR1 MNHEY and CDR2 SVGEGT. With 0 bases removed from V and 9 bases from J, the gap between germline ends came to 9 bases. This CDR3 spans 13 amino acids.

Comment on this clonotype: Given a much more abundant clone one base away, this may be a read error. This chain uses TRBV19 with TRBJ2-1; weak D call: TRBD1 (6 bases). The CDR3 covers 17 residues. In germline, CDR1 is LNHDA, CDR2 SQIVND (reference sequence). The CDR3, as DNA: TGTGCCAGTAGTATAGATTGGGGGATCCCTCGGGACAATGGGCAGTTCTTC. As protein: CASSIDWGIPRDNGQFF.

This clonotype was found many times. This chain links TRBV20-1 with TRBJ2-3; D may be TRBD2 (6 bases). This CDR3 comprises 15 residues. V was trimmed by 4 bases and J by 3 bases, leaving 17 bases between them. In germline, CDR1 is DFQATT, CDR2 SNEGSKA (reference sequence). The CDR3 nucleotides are TGCAGTGCTAAAGACGGGAAGGGGAGGACAGATACGCAGTATTTT. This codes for CSAKDGKGRTDTQYF.

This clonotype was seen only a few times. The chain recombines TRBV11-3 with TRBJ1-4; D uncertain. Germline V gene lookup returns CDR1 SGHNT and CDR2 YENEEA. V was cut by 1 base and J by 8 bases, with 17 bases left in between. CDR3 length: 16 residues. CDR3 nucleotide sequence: TGTGCCAGCAGCTTAGGGGGAGCTATCAACGAAGAAAAACTGTTTTTT. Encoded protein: CASSLGGAINEEKLFF.

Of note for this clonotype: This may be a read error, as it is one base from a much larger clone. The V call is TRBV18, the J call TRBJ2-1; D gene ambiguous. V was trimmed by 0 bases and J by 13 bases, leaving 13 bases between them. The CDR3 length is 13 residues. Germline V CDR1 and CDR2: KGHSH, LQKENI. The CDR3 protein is CASSPPVGSGQFF. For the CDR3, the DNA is TGTGCCAGCTCACCACCGGTGGGGTCGGGTCAGTTCTTC.

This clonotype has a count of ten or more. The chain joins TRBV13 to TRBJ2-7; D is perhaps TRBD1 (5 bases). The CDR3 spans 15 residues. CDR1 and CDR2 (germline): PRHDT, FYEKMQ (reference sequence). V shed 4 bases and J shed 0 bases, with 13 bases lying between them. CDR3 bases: TGTGCCAGCAGCTCGGAAGACAGAGGCTCCTACGAGCAGTACTTC. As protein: CASSSEDRGSYEQYF.

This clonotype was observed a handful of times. CDR3 amino acids: CAISERSTGELFF. The CDR3 DNA reads TGTGCCATCAGTGAGAGGAGTACCGGGGAGCTGTTTTTT. The rearrangement uses TRBV10-3 and TRBJ2-2; D is ambiguous. Germline-derived CDR1 and CDR2 are ENHRY and SYGVKD. Trimming took 2 bases from V and 5 from J, leaving 6 bases between them. The CDR3 runs to 13 residues.

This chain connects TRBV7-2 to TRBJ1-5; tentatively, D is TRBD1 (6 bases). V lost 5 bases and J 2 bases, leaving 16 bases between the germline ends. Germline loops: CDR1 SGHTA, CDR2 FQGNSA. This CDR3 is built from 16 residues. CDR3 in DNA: TGTGCCAGCAGCCGAACAGGGTTACCTGGCAATCAGCCCCAGCATTTT. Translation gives CASSRTGLPGNQPQHF.

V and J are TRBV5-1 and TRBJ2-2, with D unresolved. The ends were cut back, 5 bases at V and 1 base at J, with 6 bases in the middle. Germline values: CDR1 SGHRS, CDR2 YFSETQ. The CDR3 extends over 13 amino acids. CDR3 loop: CASRGLNTGELFF. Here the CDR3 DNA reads TGCGCCAGCAGAGGGCTGAACACCGGGGAGCTGTTTTTT.

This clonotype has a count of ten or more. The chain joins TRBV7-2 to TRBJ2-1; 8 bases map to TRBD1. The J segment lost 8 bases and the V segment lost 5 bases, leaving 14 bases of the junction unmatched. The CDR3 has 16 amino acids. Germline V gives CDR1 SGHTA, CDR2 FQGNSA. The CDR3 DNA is TGTGCCAGCAGCCCCCCCGCAGGGGGCCGGTACGATGAGCAGTTCTTC. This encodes CASSPPAGGRYDEQFF.